The 16 T cell receptor beta chains below all came from one sample that was sequenced in a study of blood T cell repertoires in COVID-19 (dated by TCRdb to the early 2020s). Library prep was done by the immunoSEQ multiplex PCR assay. TCRdb obtained this table from immuneACCESS and retained in-frame rearrangements with V and J assigned. These tables miss some clones; where compared with another copy, unresolved V genes account for less than half of the shortfall, and the remainder is unexplained. The sample yields 150,000 to 200,000 clones; 80% to 90% were counted once. The ten top clones hold approximately 11% of the sample. The sequenced material came from peripheral blood. The receptors shown here come from a human donor in a cohort sampled during active COVID-19.

The table lists this clone with a few counts. The J gene is TRBJ1-5, the V gene TRBV7-2; the D is unclear. The CDR3 spans 13 residues. Between the trimmed V and J ends, which lost 2 bases and 3 bases, there was a span of 5 bases. CDR1 is SGHTA and CDR2 is FQGNSA in the germline V gene. The CDR3 loop reads CASSLIDNQPQHF. The CDR3, as DNA: TGTGCCAGCAGCTTAATAGACAATCAGCCCCAGCATTTT.

The chain uses TRBV5-1 and TRBJ2-3; 10 bases agree with TRBD2. The CDR3 has 15 residues. Germline trimming cut 3 bases from V and 9 bases from J; bases unmatched to any gene: 10. CDR1 SGHRS and CDR2 YFSETQ come from the germline V gene. Here the CDR3 reads CASSYTSGEGSTQYF. CDR3 bases: TGCGCCAGCAGCTACACTAGCGGGGAGGGTTCCACGCAGTATTTT.

The chain has TRBV3-1 (or the pseudogene TRBV3-2) and TRBJ2-7, with D possibly being TRBD1 (5 bases). Trimming shortened V by 0 bases and J by 6 bases, and 9 bases separated the two germline ends. Looked up from germline, CDR1 is LGHDT and CDR2 is YNNKEL (reference sequence). The CDR3 consists of 13 residues. The chain's CDR3 is CASSQDRVPEQYF. The DNA for the CDR3 is TGTGCCAGCAGCCAAGACAGGGTTCCCGAGCAGTACTTC.

The genes are TRBV4-3 and TRBJ2-6, with D unclear. Looked up from germline, CDR1 is LGHNA and CDR2 is YSLEER. This CDR3 comprises 14 residues. Trimming shortened V by 5 bases and J by 1 base, and 6 bases separated the two germline ends. The CDR3 nucleotides read TGCGCCAGCAGCTCAGATTCTGGGGCCAACGTCCTGACTTTC. Translating it yields CASSSDSGANVLTF.

V usage is TRBV18 and J usage is TRBJ2-3, with TRBD2 identical over 13 bases. The CDR3 totals 20 residues. The ends lost 0 bases at V and 0 bases at J; junction bases unmatched: 9. Germline CDR1 is KGHSH and CDR2 is LQKENI. The CDR3 region is CASSPPILAGGIASTDTQYF. In nucleotides, the CDR3 is TGTGCCAGCTCACCACCAATACTAGCGGGAGGGATTGCTAGCACAGATACGCAGTATTTT.

The chain has TRBV11-3 and TRBJ2-1, with 9 positions matching TRBD1. CDR1 is SGHNT, CDR2 YENEEA, per germline. J was trimmed by 5 bases and V by 5 bases; bases with no gene match: 10. The CDR3 sequence is 16 residues long. CDR3 DNA: TGTGCCAGCAGCGGGACCGGGACAGGGAACCACAATGAGCAGTTCTTC. Amino acid sequence: CASSGTGTGNHNEQFF.

In DNA form, the CDR3 reads TGTGCCAGCAGCTTCGCAGGGGGCGAGAAGCAGTACTTC. This encodes CASSFAGGEKQYF. The rearrangement links TRBV5-4 to TRBJ2-7; TRBD1 matches at 8 bases. Germline CDR1 reads SGHNT; CDR2 reads YYREEE (reference sequence). CDR3 length: 13 amino acids. The J segment lost 8 bases and the V segment lost 2 bases, leaving 6 bases of the junction unmatched.

The rearrangement links TRBV28 to TRBJ1-6; no clear D gene. The germline CDR1 and CDR2 sequences are MDHEN and SYDVKM. CDR3 size: 12 residues. V lost 3 bases to trimming and J lost 9 bases, with 6 bases between them. CDR3 protein: CASSFESSPLHF. The CDR3 DNA sequence: TGTGCCAGCAGTTTTGAGAGTTCACCCCTCCACTTT.

The chain uses TRBV7-9 and TRBJ2-1; 16 nucleotides align to TRBD2. V gave up 5 bases and J gave up 7 bases; unmatched junction bases: 8. CDR1 is SEHNR, CDR2 FQNEAQ, per germline (reference sequence). The CDR3 runs to 17 residues. CDR3 in DNA: TGTGCCAGCAGCCGTCCCGGGACTAGCGGGGGGGCGAATGAGCAGTTCTTC. The encoded protein is CASSRPGTSGGANEQFF.

The chain is built from TRBV7-2 and TRBJ2-1, with 8 bases identical to TRBD2. J gave up 8 bases and V 3 bases, and 3 bases lay outside the gene matches. Germline V gives CDR1 SGHTA, CDR2 FQGNSA. This CDR3 has 13 residues. DNA of the CDR3: TGTGCCAGCAGCTTGGGACTAGGGTATGAGCAGTTCTTC. Residues: CASSLGLGYEQFF.

The chain couples TRBV18 to TRBJ2-7; the D gene is possibly TRBD1 (6 bases). Trimming cost V 3 bases and J 5 bases, with 17 bases left between them. The CDR3 has 15 residues. The V gene's germline CDR1 is KGHSH and CDR2 LQKENI. CDR3 DNA sequence: TGTGCCAGCTCACCCGCACAGGGAACGGGCCACGAGCAGTACTTC. It codes for CASSPAQGTGHEQYF.

The rearrangement joins TRBV3-1 (or the pseudogene TRBV3-2) to TRBJ2-3; 11 bases match TRBD2. CDR1 is LGHDT and CDR2 is YNNKEL in the germline V gene (reference sequence). This CDR3 is built from 17 residues. With 5 bases clipped from V and 1 base from J, the junction kept 8 bases outside the gene matches. CDR3 coding DNA: TGTGCCAGCAGCGCTACTAGCGGGGGCCCCGGCACAGATACGCAGTATTTT. Translating it yields CASSATSGGPGTDTQYF.

This clone is a singleton in its sample. This chain's CDR3 is CASSLGLASTGELFF. CDR3 coding DNA: TGTGCCAGCAGCTTAGGGCTAGCCTCCACCGGGGAGCTGTTTTTT. The V gene is TRBV7-2, the J gene TRBJ2-2; maybe TRBD2 (5 bases). This CDR3 spans 15 amino acids. Germline values: CDR1 SGHTA, CDR2 FQGNSA. Trimming left V 1 base short and J 4 bases short, with 10 bases between.

In the case of this clone: The germline gene is not matched at one end of the junction; a read error may be the cause. Other DNA sequences in the sample encode the same CDR3. V usage is TRBV5-1 and J usage is TRBJ2-7; D is possibly TRBD1 (6 bases). This CDR3 contains 12 residues. Germline V gene lookup returns CDR1 SGHRS and CDR2 YFSETQ. This CDR3 reads CASRDRSYEQYF. CDR3 DNA sequence: TGCGCCAGCAGGGACAGAAGCTACGAGCAGTACTTT.

This clone was counted between two and nine times. The chain links TRBV13 to TRBJ1-5, with 9 bases that match TRBD1. The V gene's germline CDR1 is PRHDT and CDR2 FYEKMQ (reference sequence). The CDR3 is 17 residues long. V lost 4 bases and J lost 3; bases outside the gene matches: 10. The CDR3 loop is CASSWRSGQGPNQPQHF. CDR3 coding DNA: TGTGCCAGCAGCTGGAGGTCGGGACAGGGCCCCAATCAGCCCCAGCATTTT.

The V and J genes are TRBV5-6 and TRBJ2-1; the D is unclear. The CDR3 length is 12 residues. Deletions cut 0 bases from V and 13 bases from J, with 11 bases between. Per the germline V gene, CDR1 is SGHDT and CDR2 is YYEEEE. CDR3 protein: CASSLASVTQFF. In nucleotides, the CDR3 is TGTGCCAGCAGCTTGGCCAGCGTGACCCAGTTCTTC.